This TCR beta chain was sequenced for a study of blood T cell repertoires in COVID-19. Only in-frame clones appear in the TCRdb table, and some are missing; sequencing was by immunoSEQ multiplex PCR. The sample lists about 98,000 clones; about 83% were seen once. The table lists this clone with a count of one. V dropped 2 bases and J dropped 9 bases, with 16 bases sitting between them. Germline V CDR1 and CDR2: MNHEY, SVGAGI. This CDR3 region has 14 residues. The sequence was collected from a man between 40 and 49 years old with active or convalescent COVID-19. V usage is TRBV6-5 and J usage is TRBJ2-5; possibly TRBD1 for D (7 bases). What was sequenced was peripheral blood. The DNA for the CDR3 is TGTGCCAGCAGTTACCTCGGGGGCCAGGGGGCCCAGTACTTC. It codes for CASSYLGGQGAQYF.